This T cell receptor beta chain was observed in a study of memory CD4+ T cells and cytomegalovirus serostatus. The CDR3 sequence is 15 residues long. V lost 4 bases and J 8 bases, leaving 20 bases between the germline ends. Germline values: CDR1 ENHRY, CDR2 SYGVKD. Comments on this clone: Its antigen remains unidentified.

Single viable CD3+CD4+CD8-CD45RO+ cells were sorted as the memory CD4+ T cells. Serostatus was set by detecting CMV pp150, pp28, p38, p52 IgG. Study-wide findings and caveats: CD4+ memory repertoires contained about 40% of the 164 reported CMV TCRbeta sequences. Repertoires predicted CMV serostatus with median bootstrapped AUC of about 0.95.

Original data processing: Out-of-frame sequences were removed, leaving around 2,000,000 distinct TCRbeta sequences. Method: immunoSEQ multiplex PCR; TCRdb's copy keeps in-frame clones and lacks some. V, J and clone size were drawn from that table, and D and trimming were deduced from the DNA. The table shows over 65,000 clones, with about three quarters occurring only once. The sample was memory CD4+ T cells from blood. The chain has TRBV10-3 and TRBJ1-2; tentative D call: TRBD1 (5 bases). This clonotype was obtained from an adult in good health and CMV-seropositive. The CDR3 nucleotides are TGTGCCATCAGTGGAGACGGGACTGCCGAAGGGGGCTACACCTTC. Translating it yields CAISGDGTAEGGYTF.